The 20 T cell receptor beta chains reported below all come from one sample, sequenced in a study of cytomegalovirus exposure and HLA in healthy donors. Primers for the PCR totalled 60 Vbeta and 13 Jbeta. Method: immunoSEQ multiplex PCR; TCRdb's copy keeps in-frame clones and lacks some. The sample totals around 120,000 clones. The sequenced sample was PBMCs. These receptors came from a man aged 50 to 60 in good health and CMV-seronegative.

This chain connects TRBV5-1 to TRBJ2-1, with D possibly matching TRBD1 (5 bases). Germline V gene sequence: CDR1 SGHRS, CDR2 YFSETQ. This CDR3 contains 15 residues. The germline V and J ends were trimmed by 4 bases and 0 bases, with 11 bases remaining between them. As DNA, the CDR3 is TGCGCCAGCAGCCGACAGACCGACTCCTACAATGAGCAGTTCTTC. Translating gives CASSRQTDSYNEQFF. Supplemented by reference TRBV5-1 and TRBJ2-1, the full variable domain reads KAGVTQTPRYLIKTRGQQVTLSCSPISGHRSVSWYQQTPGQGLQFLFEYFSETQRNKGNFPGRFSGRQFSNSRSEMNVSTLELGDSALYLCASSRQTDSYNEQFFGPGTRLTVL.

The chain carries TRBV30 and TRBJ2-5; D call uncertain. Germline lookup yields CDR1 GTSNPN and CDR2 SVGIG (reference sequence). The V end lost 0 bases, the J end lost 5 bases, and 4 bases lay between the germline ends. The CDR3 loop spans 11 amino acids. CDR3 residues: CAWSVGETQYF. The CDR3 nucleotides read TGTGCCTGGAGTGTCGGGGAGACCCAGTACTTC.

The gene calls are TRBV6-1 and TRBJ1-1, with D possibly TRBD1 on 5 matching bases. Trimming took off 6 bases at V and 2 bases at J, with 40 bases between the two ends. The CDR3 is 23 residues long. Germline assignment: CDR1 MNHNS and CDR2 SASEGT. Here the CDR3 reads CASREYRTIRLRQVTGGNTEAFF. In DNA form, the CDR3 reads TGTGCCAGCAGGGAATATAGGACAATACGACTGCGGCAGGTTACGGGCGGAAACACTGAAGCTTTCTTT.

V and J are TRBV7-2 and TRBJ2-1, with 9 bases lining up with TRBD2. The CDR3 is 14 residues long. Looked up from germline, CDR1 is SGHTA and CDR2 is FQGNSA. V shed 1 base and J 6 bases; nucleotides not matched to a gene: 1. In DNA, the CDR3 is TGTGCCAGCAGCTTAGTTAGCGGGAGCAATGAGCAGTTCTTC. Its translation: CASSLVSGSNEQFF.

The rearrangement uses TRBV9 and TRBJ1-1, with 7 bases aligning to TRBD1. The CDR3 covers 13 residues. From germline, CDR1 is SGDLS and CDR2 YYNGEE. J was trimmed by 4 bases and V by 5 bases; bases with no gene match: 5. The CDR3: CASSQAGGTEAFF. The CDR3 DNA is TGTGCCAGCAGTCAAGCAGGGGGCACTGAAGCTTTCTTT.

In the case of this clone: An end of the junction differs from the germline gene, which may be a read error. Other DNA sequences from this sample encode an identical CDR3 as well. The V gene is TRBV30, the J gene TRBJ1-1, with TRBD1 matching over 8 bases. Germline lookup yields CDR1 GTSNPN and CDR2 SVGIG (reference sequence). The CDR3 extends over 13 amino acids. The CDR3 loop is CAWADRVNTEAFF. DNA of the CDR3: TGTGCCTGGGCGGACAGGGTGAACACTGAGGCTTTCTTT.

The chain uses TRBV7-3 and TRBJ1-1; TRBD1 matches at 7 bases. Losses at the gene ends were 5 bases for V and 2 bases for J; bases not matched to a gene: 8. There are 15 residues in the CDR3. Germline CDR1 reads SGHTA; CDR2 reads FQGTGA. The CDR3, as DNA: TGTGCCAGCAGCCCTCGCCCAGGGGGTAACACTGAAGCTTTCTTT. It yields the protein CASSPRPGGNTEAFF.

This sequence joins TRBV2 and TRBJ2-3; 8 nucleotides agree with TRBD1. The CDR3 has 15 amino acids. Germline CDR1 reads SNHLY; CDR2 reads FYNNEI. V was pared by 8 bases and J by 1 base, with 8 bases of the junction left unmatched. The CDR3, as DNA: TGTGCCAGCTACGACAGGGGCACCCGCACAGATACGCAGTATTTT. Encoded protein: CASYDRGTRTDTQYF. Full variable domain (rest looked up from reference TRBV2 and TRBJ2-3): EPEVTQTPSHQVTQMGQEVILRCVPISNHLYFYWYRQILGQKVEFLVSFYNNEISEKSEIFDDQFSVERPDGSNFTLKIRSTKLEDSAMYFCASYDRGTRTDTQYFGPGTRLTVL.

This rearrangement joins TRBV29-1 to TRBJ2-1; 10 bases line up with TRBD1. Unmatched junction bases numbered 8, after V lost 6 bases and J lost 6 bases. Germline V gene data show CDR1 as SQVTM and CDR2 as ANQGSEA. The CDR3 is 14 residues long. The CDR3 bases are TGCAGCGTGGGAGGGACAGGGGCCCTCAATGAGCAGTTCTTC. Translated: CSVGGTGALNEQFF.

V is TRBV29-1 and J is TRBJ2-6, with a weak D call TRBD1 (6 bases). In germline, CDR1 is SQVTM, CDR2 ANQGSEA. The ends were cut back, 6 bases at V and 4 bases at J, with 16 bases in the middle. The CDR3 consists of 15 residues. The chain's CDR3 is CSVTNQGTGANVLTF. As DNA, the CDR3 is TGCAGCGTAACTAATCAGGGGACCGGGGCCAACGTCCTGACTTTC.

V usage is TRBV5-4 and J usage is TRBJ2-2; D is unclear. Trimming removed 5 bases at V and 5 bases at J, with 10 bases between. Germline CDR1 SGHNT, CDR2 YYREEE (reference sequence). This CDR3 spans 13 amino acids. The CDR3: CASSSTQTGELFF. The CDR3 region has the DNA TGTGCCAGCAGTTCAACCCAGACCGGGGAGCTGTTTTTT.

The genes are TRBV2 and TRBJ1-1, with a possible D match to TRBD1 (6 bases). The V end lost 2 bases, the J end lost 4 bases, and 14 bases lay between the germline ends. Germline CDR1 is SNHLY and CDR2 is FYNNEI. The CDR3 consists of 15 residues. The CDR3 region is CASSERQGISTEAFF. Written as DNA, the CDR3 is TGTGCCAGCAGTGAAAGGCAGGGGATAAGCACTGAAGCTTTCTTT.

The rearrangement links TRBV7-7 to TRBJ2-2, with D possibly TRBD2 on 5 matching bases. Germline V gives CDR1 SSHAT, CDR2 FNYEAQ (reference sequence). The CDR3 has 13 amino acids. CDR3 amino acids: CATRSSSHGELFF. The CDR3 DNA reads as TGTGCTACCCGATCTAGCTCTCACGGGGAGCTGTTTTTT. The full variable domain, in which reference TRBV7-7 and TRBJ2-2 provide the parts outside the CDR3, is GAGVSQSPRYKVTKRGQDVTLRCDPISSHATLYWYQQALGQGPEFLTYFNYEAQPDKSGLPSDRFSAERPEGSISTLTIQRTEQRDSAMYRCATRSSSHGELFFGEGSRLTVL.

V gene TRBV6-1 combines with J gene TRBJ1-6; TRBD1 agrees at 8 bases. Germline CDR1 and CDR2: MNHNS and SASEGT. Trimming removed 7 bases from V and 9 bases from J; junction bases left unmatched: 11. The CDR3 spans 15 residues. The CDR3 here is CASMMDRVQSSPLHF. CDR3 bases: TGTGCCAGCATGATGGACAGGGTGCAGAGTTCACCCCTCCACTTT.

This chain joins TRBV14 and TRBJ1-6; D is perhaps TRBD1 (5 bases). Germline loops: CDR1 SGHDN, CDR2 FVKESK. V lost 4 bases, J lost 9 bases, and 13 bases lay in between. The CDR3 is made up of 14 amino acids. CDR3 sequence (DNA): TGTGCCAGCAGCCCATTAGGGGATGGTTCACCCCTCCACTTT. Residues: CASSPLGDGSPLHF.

DNA for the CDR3: TGTGCCAGTCGAGCGGGGGGTTTAGATACGCAGTATTTT. Translating gives CASRAGGLDTQYF. The chain has TRBV25-1 and TRBJ2-3, with 9 bases aligning to TRBD2. Looked up from germline, CDR1 is MGHDK and CDR2 is SYGVNS. With V trimmed by 9 bases and J by 5 bases, 6 bases remained unmatched. This CDR3 is 13 amino acids long. The variable domain in full, with the rest retrieved from reference TRBV25-1 and TRBJ2-3, is EADIYQTPRYLVIGTGKKITLECSQTMGHDKMYWYQQDPGMELHLIHYSYGVNSTEKGDLSSESTVSRIRTEHFPLTLESARPSHTSQYLCASRAGGLDTQYFGPGTRLTVL.

The V and J genes are TRBV28 and TRBJ1-1; maybe TRBD1 (6 bases). Germline CDR1 MDHEN, CDR2 SYDVKM. This CDR3 spans 15 amino acids. V was cut by 0 bases and J by 1 base, with 9 bases left in between. The CDR3 nucleotides read TGTGCCAGCAGTTTATGGTCCAGGGGGAACACTGAAGCTTTCTTT. This translates into CASSLWSRGNTEAFF.

The CDR3 nucleotides are TGTGCCAGCAGCTCGAGGCTTACAGCGGGGGGGCCGGGCGCTGGGGAGCTGTTTTTT. It translates to CASSSRLTAGGPGAGELFF. This chain connects TRBV7-8 to TRBJ2-2; 10 bases fit TRBD2. CDR1 and CDR2 (germline): SGHVS, FQNEAQ. J lost 8 bases, V lost 4 bases, and 19 bases had no gene match. The CDR3 sequence is 19 residues long.

The gene calls are TRBV25-1 and TRBJ1-4, with no clear D. Trimming took 2 bases from V and 11 from J, leaving 9 bases between them. The CDR3 contains 12 residues. CDR1 and CDR2 from the germline V gene are MGHDK and SYGVNS. In DNA, the CDR3 is TGTGCCAGCAGTGAAGAGGGATTGAAACTGTTTTTT. It specifies CASSEEGLKLFF.

The J gene is TRBJ2-2, the V gene TRBV12-5; 7 bases align to TRBD1. The CDR3 extends over 20 amino acids. Trimming cost V 4 bases and J 1 base; bases outside gene matches: 18. Looked up from germline, CDR1 is LGHNT and CDR2 is FRNRAP. CDR3 nucleotides: TGTGCTAGTGGTTCCCCTCCCGGGACAGCGTGGACTGTGAACACCGGGGAGCTGTTTTTT. It specifies CASGSPPGTAWTVNTGELFF. The whole variable domain, remainder taken from reference TRBV12-5 and TRBJ2-2, is DARVTQTPRHKVTEMGQEVTMRCQPILGHNTVFWYRQTMMQGLELLAYFRNRAPLDDSGMPKDRFSAEMPDATLATLKIQPSEPRDSAVYFCASGSPPGTAWTVNTGELFFGEGSRLTVL.